Listed below are T cell receptor beta chains from one sample, sequenced in a study of a mutant IDH1 vaccine in newly diagnosed glioma. The antigens these receptors bind are not known. This table comes from immunoSEQ multiplex PCR, and its TCRdb copy is limited to in-frame clones, with some not included. The repertoire has 50,000 to 65,000 clones, less than 90% of them found once; the top ten carry roughly 1.5%. This specimen consisted of PBMCs, obtained from a glioma patient whose treatment included an IDH1 peptide vaccine. Receptors originate from a man between 40 and 49 years old with glioma. CDR3s include the opening cysteine and the closing phenylalanine or tryptophan.

v_call: TRBV6-1; cdr3_aa: CASNRQGGPQPQHF
v_call: TRBV18; cdr3_aa: CASSRGTSGNDEQFF
v_call: TRBV6-1; cdr3_aa: CASTQTGISYEQYF
v_call: TRBV7-9; cdr3_aa: CASSLASGTYEQYF
v_call: TRBV5-1; cdr3_aa: CASSSTTLNYGYTF
v_call: TRBV5-6; cdr3_aa: CASSQGGTAYNEQFF
v_call: TRBV5-6; cdr3_aa: CASSLGQTYGYTF
v_call: TRBV9; cdr3_aa: CASSVGGVNNEKLFF
v_call: TRBV20-1; cdr3_aa: CSARQETQYF
v_call: TRBV5-5; cdr3_aa: CASSFTPSVVNYGYTF
v_call: TRBV19; cdr3_aa: CASTRQLSQGTEAFF
v_call: TRBV27; cdr3_aa: CASSSTANYGYTF
v_call: TRBV11-2; cdr3_aa: CASSLGAPTEAFF
v_call: TRBV15; cdr3_aa: CATSRGGSGYEQYF
v_call: TRBV19; cdr3_aa: CASTISGANVLTF
v_call: TRBV19; cdr3_aa: CASSTGQGSSYEQYF
v_call: TRBV6-1; cdr3_aa: CASNLGGAANEKLFF
v_call: TRBV7-3; cdr3_aa: CASSFHASGSTDTQYF
v_call: TRBV9; cdr3_aa: CASSVTGGSDGYTF
v_call: TRBV18; cdr3_aa: CASSPVDYEQYF
v_call: TRBV4-1; cdr3_aa: CASSPQEGRTEAFF
v_call: TRBV7-2; cdr3_aa: CASSFKGAGMTDTQYF
v_call: TRBV19; cdr3_aa: CASSRAGGETQYF
v_call: TRBV19; cdr3_aa: CASIQGDTEAFF
v_call: TRBV5-4; cdr3_aa: CASSLEGYEQYF
v_call: TRBV5-4; cdr3_aa: CASSAIDSNYGYTF